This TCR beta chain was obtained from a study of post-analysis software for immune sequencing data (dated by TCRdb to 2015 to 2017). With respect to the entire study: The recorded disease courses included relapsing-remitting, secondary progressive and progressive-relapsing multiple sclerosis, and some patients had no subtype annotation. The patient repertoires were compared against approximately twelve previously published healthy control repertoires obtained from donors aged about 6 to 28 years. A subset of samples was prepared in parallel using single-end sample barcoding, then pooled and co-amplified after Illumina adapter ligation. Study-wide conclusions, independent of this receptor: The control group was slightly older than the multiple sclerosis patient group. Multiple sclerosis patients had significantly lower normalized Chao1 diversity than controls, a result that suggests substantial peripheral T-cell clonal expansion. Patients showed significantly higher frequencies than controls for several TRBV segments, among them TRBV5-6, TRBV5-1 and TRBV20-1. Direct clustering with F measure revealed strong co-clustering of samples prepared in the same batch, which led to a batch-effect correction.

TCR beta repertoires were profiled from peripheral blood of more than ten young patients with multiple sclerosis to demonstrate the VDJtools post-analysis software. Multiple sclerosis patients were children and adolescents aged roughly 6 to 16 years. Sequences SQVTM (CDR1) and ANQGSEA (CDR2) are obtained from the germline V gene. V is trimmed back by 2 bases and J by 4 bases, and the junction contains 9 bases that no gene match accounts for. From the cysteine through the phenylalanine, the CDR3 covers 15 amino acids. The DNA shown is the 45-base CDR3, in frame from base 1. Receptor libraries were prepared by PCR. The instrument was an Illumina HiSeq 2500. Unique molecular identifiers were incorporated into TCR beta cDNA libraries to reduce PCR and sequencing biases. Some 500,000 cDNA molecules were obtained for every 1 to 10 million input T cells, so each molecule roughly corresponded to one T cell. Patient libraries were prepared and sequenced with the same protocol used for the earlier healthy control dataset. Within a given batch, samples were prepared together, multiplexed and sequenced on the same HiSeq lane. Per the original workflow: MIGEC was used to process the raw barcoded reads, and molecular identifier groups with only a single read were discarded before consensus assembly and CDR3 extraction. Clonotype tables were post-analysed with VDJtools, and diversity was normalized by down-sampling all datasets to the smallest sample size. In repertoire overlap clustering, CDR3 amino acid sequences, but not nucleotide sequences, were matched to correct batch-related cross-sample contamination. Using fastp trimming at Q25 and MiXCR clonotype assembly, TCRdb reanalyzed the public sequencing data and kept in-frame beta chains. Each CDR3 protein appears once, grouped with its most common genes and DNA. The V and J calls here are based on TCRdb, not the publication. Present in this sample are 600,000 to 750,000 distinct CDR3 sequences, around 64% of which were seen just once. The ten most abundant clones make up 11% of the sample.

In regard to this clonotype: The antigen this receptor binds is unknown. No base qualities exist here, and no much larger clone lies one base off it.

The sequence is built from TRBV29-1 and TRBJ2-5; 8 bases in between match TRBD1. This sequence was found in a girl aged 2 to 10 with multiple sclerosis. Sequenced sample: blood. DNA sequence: TGCAGCGTTGAAACCGTCCAGGGGGCTAGAGAGACCCAGTACTTC. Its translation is CSVETVQGARETQYF.